This T cell receptor beta chain was captured in a study of cytomegalovirus exposure and HLA in healthy donors. The PCR contained 60 Vbeta and 13 Jbeta primers. Only in-frame clones appear in the TCRdb table, and some are missing; sequencing was by immunoSEQ multiplex PCR. The sample shows about 130,000 clones, around four fifths of them seen only once. This clone was seen once. The germline V and J ends were trimmed by 0 bases and 2 bases, with 12 bases remaining between them. CDR1 and CDR2 from the germline V gene are SGHRS and YFSETQ. The CDR3 totals 17 residues. The TCR comes from a middle-aged woman in good health and CMV-seropositive. The rearrangement joins TRBV5-1 to TRBJ2-6; TRBD1 is a possible D gene (5 bases). Sequences were obtained from PBMCs. CDR3 sequence: CASSLDGHRAGANVLTF. The CDR3, as DNA: TGCGCCAGCAGCTTGGACGGACACCGGGCTGGGGCCAACGTCCTGACTTTC.